The source of this T cell receptor (beta chain) is a study of low-dose radiotherapy and immunotherapy resistance in tumors (dated by TCRdb to 2022 to 2024). Some background on the complete study: In Cohort 1, each fraction delivered 0.5 Gy every 2 weeks, and the prescribed total PTV dose was 6.5 Gy. Patients took aspirin 300 mg orally once daily for four cycles, starting on cycle 1 day 1. Randomization of trial participants into treatment groups was not performed. Intravenous cyclophosphamide at 200 mg/m2 was administered every two weeks, one day ahead of each radiation and immunotherapy administration. Patients were given nivolumab as a 240 mg flat dose every two weeks and ipilimumab at 1 mg/kg every six weeks, with both drugs delivered intravenously. The translational analysis covered eight patients: three from the first dose cohort and the first five from the second dose cohort. In Cohort 2, 1 Gy per fraction was delivered every two weeks, for a total of 13 Gy over 26 weeks.

CDR1 and CDR2 (MNHEY, SVGEGT) derive from the germline V gene. There are 15 amino acids in the CDR3, from cysteine to phenylalanine inclusive. Solely the CDR3 DNA is kept, with 45 bases framed from the first base. From V the trimming removes 4 bases and from J it removes 2 bases, while the gene matches leave 4 bases of the junction unaccounted for. The time point label corresponds to: before trial treatment. Donors were enrolled in RACIN, a single-arm phase I dose-escalation trial combining nivolumab, ipilimumab, aspirin, low-dose cyclophosphamide and low-dose radiotherapy. Eligible patients had advanced, TIL-negative solid tumors. TCRdb shows the sequencer as Illumina HiSeq 2500. First-strand cDNA was synthesized with Superscript III and a set of TRAV- and TRBV-specific primers, covering both TCRalpha and TCRbeta chains. TCRs were amplified for about 20 PCR cycles with Phusion, using a constant-region primer paired with the adapter attached to the V primers. Amplification of the isolated mRNA was done with the MessageAmp II aRNA Amplification Kit, which involved a roughly 17-hour in vitro transcription at 37 degrees C. mRNA for TCR sequencing was isolated with the Dynabeads mRNA DIRECT Purification Kit. Indexed Illumina adapters were added in a second Phusion PCR of 20 to 25 cycles, and the PCR products were purified with AMPure XP beads. The study's processing was this. Using custom Perl scripts, TCR sequences encoding the same protein were pooled, out-of-frame sequences were removed, and the abundance of each clonotype was computed. The analysis excluded TCR sequences that were supported by just one read. The metrics used to describe the repertoires included Shannon entropy, Gini index, clonality, richness, and the frequency of TCRs shared between repertoires. TCRdb itself trimmed the public reads at Q25 with fastp, ran MiXCR and retained productive beta chains. Merged by CDR3 protein, the rows form single entries marked with the most common genes and DNA. V and J calls and clone size were set by TCRdb, not the authors. The sample table contains 30,000 to 50,000 distinct CDR3 sequences; only one count was recorded for roughly 31% of them. The ten top clones hold approximately 3.7% of the sample.

This clonotype was seen at least ten times. Its target antigen remains unknown. No base-level quality is on record; no much larger clone is a single base apart. The sequences come from PBMCs, collected before treatment. The sequence came from a male donor with gallbladder cancer. The V and J segments used are TRBV6-2 or TRBV6-3 and TRBJ2-3; 9 middle bases align to TRBD1. For the CDR3, the sequence is CASSLTGGITDTQYF. The nucleotides are TGTGCCAGCAGTTTGACAGGGGGGATCACAGATACGCAGTATTTT.